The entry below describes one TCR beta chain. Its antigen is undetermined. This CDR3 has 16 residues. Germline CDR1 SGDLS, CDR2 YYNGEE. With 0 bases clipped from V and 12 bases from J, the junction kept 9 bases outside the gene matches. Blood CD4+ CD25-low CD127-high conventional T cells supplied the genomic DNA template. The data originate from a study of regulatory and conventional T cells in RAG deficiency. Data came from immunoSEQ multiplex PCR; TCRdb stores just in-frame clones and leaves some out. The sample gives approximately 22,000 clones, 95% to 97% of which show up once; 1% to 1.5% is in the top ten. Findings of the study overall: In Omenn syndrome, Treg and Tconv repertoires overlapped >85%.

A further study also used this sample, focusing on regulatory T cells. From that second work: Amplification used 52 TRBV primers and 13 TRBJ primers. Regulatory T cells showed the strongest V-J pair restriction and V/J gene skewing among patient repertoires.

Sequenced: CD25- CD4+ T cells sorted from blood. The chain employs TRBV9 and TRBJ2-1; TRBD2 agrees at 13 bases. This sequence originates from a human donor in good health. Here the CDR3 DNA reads TGTGCCAGCAGCGTAGGCCATCGACTAGCGGGGGGCCGGCAGTTCTTC. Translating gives CASSVGHRLAGGRQFF.